These T cell receptor beta chains were read from a single sample in a study of cytomegalovirus exposure and HLA in healthy donors. Repertoires were generated with immunoSEQ multiplex PCR, while TCRdb's copy carries only in-frame clones and drops some. The sample contains approximately 180,000 clones, roughly 88% of which appear only once. The sample comprised PBMCs. The receptors come from a woman aged 18-35 years in good health and CMV-seronegative. The CDR3 runs from the conserved cysteine through the conserved F or W. The D gene is left open where the match is weak. Expanded clones are given a class, and other clones once, few, many or no size at all.

D,J,size,V,DNA,CDR3
TRBD2,TRBJ2-5,NA,TRBV4-2,TGTGCCAGCAGCCAAGATCGGGTAACTAGCGGAGCCCAAGAGACCCAGTACTTC,CASSQDRVTSGAQETQYF
NA,TRBJ1-2,NA,TRBV5-4,TGTGCCAGCAGCCCGGGACCCCAGGGGAGGGATGGCTACACCTTC,CASSPGPQGRDGYTF
TRBD1,TRBJ1-1,few,TRBV14,TGTGCCAGCAGCGAGGGACAGTCCTACACTGAAGCTTTCTTT,CASSEGQSYTEAFF
NA,TRBJ2-2,NA,TRBV10-3,TGTGCCATCATCGGGGACACCGGGGAGCTGTTTTTT,CAIIGDTGELFF
NA,TRBJ1-3,NA,TRBV6-5,TGTGCCAGCAATCCGGACGCCAATGGAGGGAACACCATATATTTT,CASNPDANGGNTIYF
NA,TRBJ2-1,NA,TRBV6-1,TGTGCCAGCAGTGCCCAATTCCGGGTTCCGCCTTACAATGAGCAGTTCTTC,CASSAQFRVPPYNEQFF
NA,TRBJ1-2,NA,TRBV2,TGTGCCAGCAGGAGGGACATTTATGGCTACACCTTC,CASRRDIYGYTF
NA,TRBJ1-6,NA,TRBV7-9,TGTGCCAGCAGCTGGACAGCTTCTAATTCACCCCTCCACTTT,CASSWTASNSPLHF
NA,TRBJ2-7,NA,TRBV28,TGTGCTGCGCTAGACAGATCCTACGAGCAGTACTTC,CAALDRSYEQYF
TRBD1,TRBJ1-6,NA,TRBV19,TGTGCCAGTAGAGACAGGGAGCATTCACCCCTCCACTTT,CASRDREHSPLHF
TRBD1,TRBJ1-5,NA,TRBV23-1,TGCGCCAGCAGTGAACCTCAGGGGGCGAGCAATCAGCCCCAGCATTTT,CASSEPQGASNQPQHF
TRBD1,TRBJ2-7,once,TRBV5-1,TGCGCCAGCAGCTTGGAGCTCAGGACAGGGGGCGAGCAGTACTTC,CASSLELRTGGEQYF
NA,TRBJ1-5,NA,TRBV6-5,TGTGCCAGCCGGGGTCGTCATGCGGCTCAGCCCCAGCATTTT,CASRGRHAAQPQHF
NA,TRBJ2-7,NA,TRBV2,TGTGCCAGCAGGAGCCGGTGGAGCTCCTACGAGCAGTACTTC,CASRSRWSSYEQYF
NA,TRBJ1-6,NA,TRBV13,TGTGCCAGCAGCTCCCGCTATTCAGGCTCCTATAATTCACCCCTCCACTTT,CASSSRYSGSYNSPLHF
NA,TRBJ2-7,once,TRBV7-6,TGTGCCAGCAGCTTATTCGGAGGATACGAGCAGTACTTC,CASSLFGGYEQYF
NA,TRBJ1-1,NA,TRBV7-3,TGTGCCAGCAGCGAACAGGGCTCCACTGAAGCTTTCTTT,CASSEQGSTEAFF
NA,TRBJ1-1,NA,TRBV7-6,TGTGCCAGCAGCTTAAGGAGTCAGTCGGACACTGAAGCTTTCTTT,CASSLRSQSDTEAFF
NA,TRBJ2-3,NA,TRBV27,TGTGCCAGCAGTTCGCCAGTATCGATGTCGAAAAATACGCAGTATTTT,CASSSPVSMSKNTQYF
TRBD2,TRBJ2-1,NA,TRBV12-5,TGTGCTAGTGGTTTGATCCCCGGGGGGGTCTCCTACAATGAGCAGTTCTTC,CASGLIPGGVSYNEQFF
NA,TRBJ2-7,few,TRBV12-1,TGTGCCAGCAGCTTGGCCCAGGATTGCTCCTACGAGCAGTACTTC,CASSLAQDCSYEQYF
TRBD1,TRBJ1-2,NA,TRBV6-6,TGTGCCAGCAGTCTCCGACAGGGCCGGGGAGGCTACACCTTC,CASSLRQGRGGYTF
NA,TRBJ2-6,NA,TRBV5-6,TGTGCCAGCAGCTTGGGACTGAACTCTGGGGCCAACGTCCTGACTTTC,CASSLGLNSGANVLTF
NA,TRBJ2-5,NA,TRBV10-1,TGCGCCAGCAGTGAAGCGGCGGGAAGGAAAGAGACCCAGTACTTC,CASSEAAGRKETQYF
NA,TRBJ2-7,NA,TRBV7-9,TGTGCCAGCAGCTCGAGATGGACAGAGAGTTCCGAGCAGTACTTC,CASSSRWTESSEQYF
TRBD2,TRBJ2-7,NA,TRBV29-1,TGCAGCGTTGTTTGGCTAGCGGGATGGGAGCAGTACTTC,CSVVWLAGWEQYF
NA,TRBJ2-7,NA,TRBV27,TGTGCCAGCAGTTTTGGAACGGGAGTTCCACGCGAGCAGTACTTC,CASSFGTGVPREQYF
TRBD2,TRBJ2-3,NA,TRBV7-2,TGTGCCAGCAGCTTAGTCGCGGGAGTCGGCACAGATACGCAGTATTTT,CASSLVAGVGTDTQYF
NA,TRBJ1-1,NA,TRBV4-1,TGCGCCAGCAGCCAGGCGATAGGGGGTGGCATGAACACTGAAGCTTTCTTT,CASSQAIGGGMNTEAFF
TRBD2,TRBJ2-5,NA,TRBV2,TGTGCCAGCAGAGGAACTAGCGGGAGAAAAGAGACCCAGTACTTC,CASRGTSGRKETQYF
NA,TRBJ2-5,NA,TRBV5-1,TGCGCCAGCAGCGTCACAGGGACCCAAGAGACCCAGTACTTC,CASSVTGTQETQYF
NA,TRBJ2-1,NA,TRBV27,TGTGCCAGCAGTTTACGGGGTTACAATGAGCAGTTCTTC,CASSLRGYNEQFF
NA,TRBJ1-5,NA,TRBV6-1,TGTGCCAGCAGTGAATCCGGGGGACAGCCCCAGCATTTT,CASSESGGQPQHF
TRBD2,TRBJ2-1,NA,TRBV6-5,TGTGCCAGCAGTCTAGCCGGAGCGGGAGAGCAGTTCTTC,CASSLAGAGEQFF
NA,TRBJ1-1,few,TRBV19,TGTGCCAGTAGCAGGGGCCCTTTGGGCACTGAAGCTTTCTTT,CASSRGPLGTEAFF
TRBD2,TRBJ2-7,NA,TRBV10-3,TGTGCCATCAGACCGGGACTACGAATCGACGAGCAGTACTTC,CAIRPGLRIDEQYF
NA,TRBJ1-4,NA,TRBV7-2,TGTGCCAGCAGCGCTACGAGGGTCGGTGAAAAACTGTTTTTT,CASSATRVGEKLFF
TRBD1,TRBJ2-3,NA,TRBV5-8,TGTGCCAGCAGCTCGAGGGACAGGGGGCGTACAGATACGCAGTATTTT,CASSSRDRGRTDTQYF
NA,TRBJ2-1,NA,TRBV4-1,TGCGCCAGCAGCCAAGTACACACAGCCTCCTCCTACAATGAGCAGTTCTTC,CASSQVHTASSYNEQFF
NA,TRBJ1-1,NA,TRBV5-1,TGCGCCAGCAGACTTCTTGGGAACACTGAAGCTTTCTTT,CASRLLGNTEAFF
NA,TRBJ2-7,NA,TRBV19,TGTGCCAGTAACCCCGGGACTTTCAACTACGAGCAGTACTTC,CASNPGTFNYEQYF
NA,TRBJ2-2,NA,TRBV30,TGTGCCTGGAGTGTCTCTGGACAGAACACCGGGGAGCTGTTTTTT,CAWSVSGQNTGELFF
NA,TRBJ1-2,few,TRBV11-2,TGTGCCAGCAGCTTAGATAAGATATCAGGCCATGGCTACACCTTC,CASSLDKISGHGYTF
NA,TRBJ1-5,NA,TRBV6-5,TGTGCCAGCAGGTTGACAGCTTATAGCAATCAGCCCCAGCATTTT,CASRLTAYSNQPQHF
NA,TRBJ1-5,NA,TRBV27,TGTGCCAGCAGTTTTGGGGGGGTCGGGCAGCCCCAGCATTTT,CASSFGGVGQPQHF
NA,TRBJ2-1,NA,TRBV7-9,TGTGCCAGCAGCTTGGGTCGGAGTACGGATGAGCAGTTCTTC,CASSLGRSTDEQFF
TRBD2,TRBJ2-5,NA,TRBV5-1,TGCGCCAGCAGCTTGTGGGTTAGCGGGGCCCAAGAGACCCAGTACTTC,CASSLWVSGAQETQYF
TRBD2,TRBJ2-2,NA,TRBV10-3,TGTGCCATCAGTGGGACTAGCGGGGGGGCTGGCGGGGAGCTGTTTTTT,CAISGTSGGAGGELFF
NA,TRBJ1-1,NA,TRBV9,TGTGCCAGCAGCGTAGTTCTGAGGGGGTCGTACACTGAAGCTTTCTTT,CASSVVLRGSYTEAFF